The 10 T cell receptor beta chains listed next were all sequenced from one sample in a study of molecular identifiers for immune sequencing clone quantification. Via MiXCR, TCRdb re-called the PCR reads, giving one row per CDR3 protein. The sample has some 590,000 distinct CDR3 sequences, about 25% seen once. Sequenced: naive CD8+ T cells from blood, with Jurkat cell RNA spiked in. Subset meaning: FACS-sorted CD8+CD4-CCR7+CD45RA+ naive T cells. Receptor source: a human donor in good health. Some libraries in this study had Jurkat cell RNA spiked in.

This clonotype came up many times. The CDR3 reads CASSLAIRSYNEQFF. The CDR3 region has the DNA TGTGCCAGCAGTTTGGCGATTCGCTCCTACAATGAGCAGTTCTTC. The rearrangement uses TRBV12-3 or TRBV12-4 and TRBJ2-1; D is uncertain. This CDR3 is built from 15 residues. V lost 3 bases to trimming and J lost 0 bases, with 9 bases between them.

This clonotype was recorded at least ten times. Sequence at one end of the junction differs from germline and may be a read error. V gene TRBV7-9 combines with J gene TRBJ2-7, with D unresolved. Per the germline V gene, CDR1 is SEHNR and CDR2 is FQNEAQ (reference sequence). The length of the CDR3 is 13 residues. This CDR3 reads CASSLDVPWPEDF. The DNA for the CDR3 is TGTGCCAGCAGCTTAGACGTCCCCTGGCCAGAGGACTTC.

This clonotype was counted only a few times. The V gene is TRBV4-2, the J gene TRBJ2-7, with D perhaps being TRBD1 or TRBD2 (5 bases each). Germline V CDR1 and CDR2: LGHNA, YNFKEQ. This CDR3 has 15 residues. V was trimmed by 0 bases and J by 2 bases, leaving 11 bases between them. The chain's CDR3 is CASSQEGTGPYEQYF. The CDR3 DNA reads TGTGCCAGCAGCCAAGAAGGGACCGGCCCCTACGAGCAGTACTTC.

This clonotype was observed at least ten times. V usage is TRBV7-9 and J usage is TRBJ2-1; D might be TRBD1 (5 bases). The germline CDR1 and CDR2 sequences are SEHNR and FQNEAQ (reference sequence). V dropped 5 bases and J dropped 15 bases, with 14 bases sitting between them. This CDR3 is built from 11 residues. CDR3 sequence reads: CASSETDKPFF. CDR3 coding DNA: TGTGCCAGCAGCGAGACAGACAAACCGTTCTTC. The whole variable domain, remainder taken from reference TRBV7-9 and TRBJ2-1, is DTGVSQNPRHKITKRGQNVTFRCDPISEHNRLYWYRQTLGQGPEFLTYFQNEAQLEKSRLLSDRFSAERPKGSFSTLEIQRTEQGDSAMYLCASSETDKPFFGPGTRLTVL.

The table lists this clonotype with many counts. This rearrangement joins TRBV7-2 to TRBJ2-1; D might be TRBD1 (5 bases). The CDR3 totals 13 residues. V lost 4 bases, J lost 3 bases, and 7 bases lay in between. From germline, CDR1 is SGHTA and CDR2 FQGNSA. The CDR3 DNA follows: TGTGCCAGCAGCTCAGACAGCTACAATGAGCAGTTCTTC. This encodes CASSSDSYNEQFF.

The gene calls are TRBV18 and TRBJ1-4; unclear D gene. The germline V gene encodes CDR1 KGHSH and CDR2 LQKENI. The CDR3 is 17 residues long. V lost 1 base to trimming and J lost 0 bases, with 12 bases between them. The CDR3 DNA reads as TGTGCCAGCTCACCACAGGGAACGCCGGCAACTAATGAAAAACTGTTTTTT. It codes for CASSPQGTPATNEKLFF.

This clonotype was observed a handful of times. DNA for the CDR3: TGTGCCAGCACAAGGGGTACGCAGTATTTT. Its protein is CASTRGTQYF. The chain has TRBV12-3 or TRBV12-4 and TRBJ2-3; D is possibly TRBD1 (5 bases). V was clipped by 7 bases and J by 8 bases, with 7 bases between them. The CDR3 length is 10 residues.

Notes on this clonotype: This may be a read error, as it is one base from a much larger clone. The chain links TRBV7-2 to TRBJ2-2, with no clear D. The CDR3 has 16 residues. Germline V lookup: CDR1 SGHTA, CDR2 FQGNSA. CDR3 nucleotides: TGTGCCCGCAGCTTAATTCTAGGATCGAACACCGGGGAGCTGTTTTTT. Residues: CARSLILGSNTGELFF.

This clonotype has at least ten counts. The V and J genes are TRBV7-9 and TRBJ2-2; tentatively, D is TRBD1 or TRBD2 (5 bases each). Looked up from germline, CDR1 is SEHNR and CDR2 is FQNEAQ (reference sequence). Trimming cost V 2 bases and J 4 bases, with 14 bases left between them. This CDR3 spans 16 amino acids. The CDR3 DNA reads as TGTGCCAGCAGCTTATACCTCGAGAGGGGCACCGGGGAGCTGTTTTTT. This codes for CASSLYLERGTGELFF.

There are many counts of this clonotype. The genes are TRBV7-8 and TRBJ2-1; 9 bases are a match to TRBD2. The CDR3 totals 15 residues. Trimming cost V 4 bases and J 6 bases; bases outside gene matches: 7. Germline V gene lookup returns CDR1 SGHVS and CDR2 FQNEAQ. The CDR3 sequence is CASSWSGGTVNEQFF. The DNA of the CDR3 is TGTGCCAGCAGCTGGAGCGGGGGGACGGTCAATGAGCAGTTCTTC.